The 8 T cell receptor beta chains presented below share a single source sample, sequenced in a study of blood T cell repertoires in COVID-19. Libraries were prepared by immunoSEQ multiplex PCR; TCRdb keeps only in-frame clonotypes and omits some of them. The data show roughly 270,000 clones, roughly 80% seen once. What was sequenced was PBMCs or T cells enriched from blood (not recorded which). The receptors shown here come from a man aged 35-49 years who had been exposed to COVID-19.

Here the CDR3 DNA reads TGTGCCAGCAGTGGAAGGACTAGCGGGGCCGAGCAGTACTTC. As protein: CASSGRTSGAEQYF. The chain uses TRBV2 and TRBJ2-7; 12 bases align to TRBD2. The J segment lost 6 bases and the V segment lost 4 bases, leaving 4 bases of the junction unmatched. The CDR3 is made up of 14 amino acids. CDR1 is SNHLY, CDR2 FYNNEI, per germline. Full variable domain (rest looked up from reference TRBV2 and TRBJ2-7): EPEVTQTPSHQVTQMGQEVILRCVPISNHLYFYWYRQILGQKVEFLVSFYNNEISEKSEIFDDQFSVERPDGSNFTLKIRSTKLEDSAMYFCASSGRTSGAEQYFGPGTRLTVT.

The chain couples TRBV20-1 to TRBJ2-3, with 7 bases identical to TRBD1. The CDR3 runs 11 residues. CDR1 and CDR2 (germline): DFQATT, SNEGSKA (reference sequence). J lost 6 bases, V lost 5 bases, and 2 bases had no gene match. The CDR3 DNA is TGCAGTGCTCCCAGGGGGGATACGCAGTATTTT. Translated, it gives CSAPRGDTQYF.

This clone was detected ten times or more. The chain recombines TRBV5-4 with TRBJ2-1, with D perhaps TRBD1 (6 bases). The CDR3 spans 13 residues. Germline V gene sequence: CDR1 SGHNT, CDR2 YYREEE (reference sequence). The germline V and J ends were trimmed by 2 bases and 10 bases, with 13 bases remaining between them. The CDR3 region has the DNA TGTGCCAGCAGCTTATCAGGGGTCGGAGAGCAGTTCTTC. This sequence encodes CASSLSGVGEQFF.

The chain couples TRBV20-1 to TRBJ2-2, with 13 bases matching TRBD2. CDR3 length: 17 amino acids. CDR1 and CDR2 from the germline V gene are DFQATT and SNEGSKA (reference sequence). V lost 3 bases to trimming and J lost 1 base; unmatched junction nucleotides: 5. The CDR3 DNA follows: TGCAGTGCTAGTGGACTAGCGGGAGTAGTGAACACCGGGGAGCTGTTTTTT. As protein: CSASGLAGVVNTGELFF.

This clone was seen once. The chain couples TRBV12-3 or TRBV12-4 to TRBJ2-2, with D uncertain. This CDR3 has 11 residues. The V gene lost 3 bases and the J gene lost 7 bases, with 3 bases spanning the gap. The CDR3 bases are TGTGCCAGCAGTTTCTACGGGGAGCTGTTTTTT. It codes for CASSFYGELFF.

The V call is TRBV5-1, the J call TRBJ1-1, with 9 bases aligning to TRBD1. CDR1 is SGHRS, CDR2 YFSETQ, per germline. The CDR3 totals 14 residues. V was clipped by 6 bases and J by 11 bases; unmatched bases: 14. CDR3 in DNA: TGCGCCAGCATGCCAGAGAGGACAGGGGTGTATGCTTTCTTT. Protein: CASMPERTGVYAFF.

The gene calls are TRBV24-1 and TRBJ2-5; 8 nucleotides agree with TRBD2. The CDR3 loop spans 14 amino acids. Germline CDR1 and CDR2: KGHDR and SFDVKD. Losses at the gene ends were 4 bases for V and 4 bases for J; bases not matched to a gene: 4. CDR3 bases: TGTGCCACCAGTGAATCGGGACTAGTAGAGACCCAGTACTTC. Translation gives CATSESGLVETQYF.

This chain uses TRBV4-1 with TRBJ1-2, with TRBD1 matching over 7 bases. Unmatched junction bases numbered 12, after V lost 1 base and J lost 7 bases. The CDR3 length is 16 residues. Germline V CDR1 and CDR2: MGHRA, YSYEKL. Written as DNA, the CDR3 is TGCGCCAGCAGCCAAGTTGGGATCTCAGGGGGAGTTGGCTACACCTTC. As protein: CASSQVGISGGVGYTF.